This T cell receptor beta chain was captured by sequencing in a study of control samples from healthy donors and cancer patients. The table came from immunoSEQ multiplex PCR; TCRdb's copy has only in-frame clones and leaves some out. The sample includes around 48,000 clones, over 90% seen only once; the top ten take around 22%. The CDR3 extends over 14 amino acids. Trimming stripped 7 bases from V and 0 bases from J, with 7 bases between. The germline CDR1 and CDR2 sequences are LNHDA and SQIVND (reference sequence). The chain links TRBV19 to TRBJ2-6; no clear D. Source material: PBMCs. This receptor was taken from a woman in her fifties or sixties with head and neck cancer. CDR3 in amino acids: CASTRISGANVLTF. DNA for the CDR3: TGTGCCAGTACCCGGATCTCTGGGGCCAACGTCCTGACTTTC.